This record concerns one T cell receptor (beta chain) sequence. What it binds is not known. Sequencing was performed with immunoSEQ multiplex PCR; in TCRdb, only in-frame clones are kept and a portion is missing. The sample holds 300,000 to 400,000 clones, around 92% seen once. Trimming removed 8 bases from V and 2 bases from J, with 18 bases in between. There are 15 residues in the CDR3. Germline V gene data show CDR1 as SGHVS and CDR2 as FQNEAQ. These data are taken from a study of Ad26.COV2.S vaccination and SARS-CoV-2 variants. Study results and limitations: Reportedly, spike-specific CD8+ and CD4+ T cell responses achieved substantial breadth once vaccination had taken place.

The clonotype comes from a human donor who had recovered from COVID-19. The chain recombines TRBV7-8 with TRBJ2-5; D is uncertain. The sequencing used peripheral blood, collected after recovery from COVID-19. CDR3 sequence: CASRRRTDGQETQYF. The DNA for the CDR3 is TGTGCCAGCCGCCGCAGGACGGATGGACAAGAGACCCAGTACTTC.